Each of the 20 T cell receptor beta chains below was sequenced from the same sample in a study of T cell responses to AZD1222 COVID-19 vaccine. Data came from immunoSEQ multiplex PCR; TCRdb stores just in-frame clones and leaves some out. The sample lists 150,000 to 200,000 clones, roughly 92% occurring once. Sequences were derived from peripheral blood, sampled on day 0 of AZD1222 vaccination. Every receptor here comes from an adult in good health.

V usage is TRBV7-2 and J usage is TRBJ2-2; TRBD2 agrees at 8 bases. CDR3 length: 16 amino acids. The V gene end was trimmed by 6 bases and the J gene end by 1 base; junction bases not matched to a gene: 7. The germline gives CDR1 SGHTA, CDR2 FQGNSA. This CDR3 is CASSHTGTRNTGELFF. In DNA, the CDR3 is TGTGCCAGCAGTCATACCGGGACTAGGAACACCGGGGAGCTGTTTTTT.

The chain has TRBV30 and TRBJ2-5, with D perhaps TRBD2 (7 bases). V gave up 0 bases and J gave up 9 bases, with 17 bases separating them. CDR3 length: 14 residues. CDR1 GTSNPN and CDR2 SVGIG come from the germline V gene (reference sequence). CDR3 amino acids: CAWSVGGGREAQYF. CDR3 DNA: TGTGCCTGGAGTGTAGGGGGAGGTCGGGAGGCCCAGTACTTC.

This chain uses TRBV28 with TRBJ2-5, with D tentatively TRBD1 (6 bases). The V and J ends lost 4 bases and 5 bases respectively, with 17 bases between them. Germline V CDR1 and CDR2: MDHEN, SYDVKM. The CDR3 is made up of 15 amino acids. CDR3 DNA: TGTGCCAGCAGTTCCCCCGGAACAGGGAAGGAGACCCAGTACTTC. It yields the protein CASSSPGTGKETQYF.

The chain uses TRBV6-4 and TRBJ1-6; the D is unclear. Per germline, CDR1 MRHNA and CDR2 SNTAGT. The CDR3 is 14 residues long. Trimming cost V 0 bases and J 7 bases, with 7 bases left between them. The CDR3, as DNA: TGTGCCAGCAGTGACTCAGGGAACAATTCACCCCTCCACTTT. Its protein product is CASSDSGNNSPLHF.

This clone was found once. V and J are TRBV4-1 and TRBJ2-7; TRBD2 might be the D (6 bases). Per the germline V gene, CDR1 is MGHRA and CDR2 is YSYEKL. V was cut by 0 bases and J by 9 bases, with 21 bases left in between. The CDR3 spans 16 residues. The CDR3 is CASSQDIGGSLKRQYF. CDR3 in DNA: TGCGCCAGCAGCCAAGATATCGGGGGTTCCCTCAAAAGGCAGTACTTC.

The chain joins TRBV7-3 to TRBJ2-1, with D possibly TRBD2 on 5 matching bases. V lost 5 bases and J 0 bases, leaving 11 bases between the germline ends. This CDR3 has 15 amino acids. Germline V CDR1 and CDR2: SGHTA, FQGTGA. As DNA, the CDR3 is TGTGCCAGCAGCGTACTAGGGAGCTCCTACAATGAGCAGTTCTTC. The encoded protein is CASSVLGSSYNEQFF.

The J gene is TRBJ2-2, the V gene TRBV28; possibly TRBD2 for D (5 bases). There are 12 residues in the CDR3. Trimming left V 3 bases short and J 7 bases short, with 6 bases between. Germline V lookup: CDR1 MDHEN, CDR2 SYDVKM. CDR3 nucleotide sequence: TGTGCCAGCAGTTTGGGAGTCGGGGAGCTGTTTTTT. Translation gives CASSLGVGELFF.

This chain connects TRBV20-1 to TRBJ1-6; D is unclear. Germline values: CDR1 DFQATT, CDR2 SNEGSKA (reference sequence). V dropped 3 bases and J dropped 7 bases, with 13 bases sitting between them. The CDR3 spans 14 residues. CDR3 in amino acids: CSASNSGSNSPLHF. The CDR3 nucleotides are TGCAGTGCTAGTAATAGCGGGAGCAATTCACCCCTCCACTTT.

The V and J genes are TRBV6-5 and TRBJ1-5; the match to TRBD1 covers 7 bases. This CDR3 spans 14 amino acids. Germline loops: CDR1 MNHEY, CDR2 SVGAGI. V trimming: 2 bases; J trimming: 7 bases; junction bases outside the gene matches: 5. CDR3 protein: CASSYGGGDQPQHF. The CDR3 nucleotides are TGTGCCAGCAGTTACGGAGGGGGCGACCAGCCCCAGCATTTT.

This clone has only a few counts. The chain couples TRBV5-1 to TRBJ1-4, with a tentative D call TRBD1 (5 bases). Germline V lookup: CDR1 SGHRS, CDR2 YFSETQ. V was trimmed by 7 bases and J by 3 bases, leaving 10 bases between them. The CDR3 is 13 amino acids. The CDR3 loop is CASAQGSNEKLFF. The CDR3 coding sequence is TGCGCCAGCGCCCAGGGCTCTAATGAAAAACTGTTTTTT.

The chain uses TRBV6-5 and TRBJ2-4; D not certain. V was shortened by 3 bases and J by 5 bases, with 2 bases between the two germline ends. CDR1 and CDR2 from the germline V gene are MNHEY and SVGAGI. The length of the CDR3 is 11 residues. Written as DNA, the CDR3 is TGTGCCAGCAGTTATCAAAACATTCAGTACTTC. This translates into CASSYQNIQYF.

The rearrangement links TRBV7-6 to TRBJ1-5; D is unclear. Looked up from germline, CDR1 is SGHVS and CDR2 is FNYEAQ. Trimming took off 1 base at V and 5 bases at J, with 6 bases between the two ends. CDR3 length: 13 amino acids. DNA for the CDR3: TGTGCCAGCAGCTTAGATTGGGATCAGCCCCAGCATTTT. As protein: CASSLDWDQPQHF.

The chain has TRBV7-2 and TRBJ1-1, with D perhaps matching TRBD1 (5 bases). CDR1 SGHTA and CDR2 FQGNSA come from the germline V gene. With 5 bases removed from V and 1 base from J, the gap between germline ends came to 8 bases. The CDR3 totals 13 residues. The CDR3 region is CASSQQGNTEAFF. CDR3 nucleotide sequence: TGTGCCAGCAGCCAGCAGGGGAACACTGAAGCTTTCTTT.

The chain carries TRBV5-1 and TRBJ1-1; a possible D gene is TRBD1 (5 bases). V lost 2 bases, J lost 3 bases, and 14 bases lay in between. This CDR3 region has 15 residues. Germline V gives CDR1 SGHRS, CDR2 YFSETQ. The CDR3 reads CASSFWGGEDTEAFF. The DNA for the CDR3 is TGCGCCAGCAGCTTTTGGGGGGGAGAGGACACTGAAGCTTTCTTT.

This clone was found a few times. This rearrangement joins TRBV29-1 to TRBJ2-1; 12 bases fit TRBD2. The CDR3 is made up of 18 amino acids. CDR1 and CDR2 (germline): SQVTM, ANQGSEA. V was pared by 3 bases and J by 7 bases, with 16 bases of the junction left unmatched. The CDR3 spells CSVEGTTSGSGWGNEQFF. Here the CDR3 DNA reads TGCAGCGTTGAGGGCACGACTAGCGGGAGCGGATGGGGGAATGAGCAGTTCTTC.

The DNA of the CDR3 is TGCGCCAGCAGCTTTTCCCAGGGGGCGCCTAACTATGGCTACACCTTC. The encoded protein is CASSFSQGAPNYGYTF. The genes are TRBV5-1 and TRBJ1-2, with 8 bases fitting TRBD1. V was clipped by 2 bases and J by 0 bases; unmatched bases: 6. The CDR3 has 16 amino acids. Germline CDR1 reads SGHRS; CDR2 reads YFSETQ. Based on the CDR3 plus reference TRBV5-1 and TRBJ1-2, the full variable domain is KAGVTQTPRYLIKTRGQQVTLSCSPISGHRSVSWYQQTPGQGLQFLFEYFSETQRNKGNFPGRFSGRQFSNSRSEMNVSTLELGDSALYLCASSFSQGAPNYGYTFGSGTRLTVV.

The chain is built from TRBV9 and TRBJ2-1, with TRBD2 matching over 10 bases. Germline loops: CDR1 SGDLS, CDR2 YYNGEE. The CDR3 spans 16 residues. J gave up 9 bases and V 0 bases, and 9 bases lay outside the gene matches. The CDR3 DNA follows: TGTGCCAGCAGCGTAGTTGGTAGCGGGGGGTGGGTTGAGCAGTTCTTC. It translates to CASSVVGSGGWVEQFF.

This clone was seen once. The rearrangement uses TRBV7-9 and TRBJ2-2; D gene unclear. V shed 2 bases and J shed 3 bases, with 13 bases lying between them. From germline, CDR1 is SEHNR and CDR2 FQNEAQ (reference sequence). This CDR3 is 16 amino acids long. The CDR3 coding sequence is TGTGCCAGCAGCTTATGGGCCGACTTTTACACCGGGGAGCTGTTTTTT. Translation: CASSLWADFYTGELFF.

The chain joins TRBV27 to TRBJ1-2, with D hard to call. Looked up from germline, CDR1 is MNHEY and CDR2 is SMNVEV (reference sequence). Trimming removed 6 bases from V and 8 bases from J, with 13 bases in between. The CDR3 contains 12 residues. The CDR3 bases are TGTGCCAGCAGCCCATCCCGAGGCGGCTACACCTTC. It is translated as CASSPSRGGYTF.

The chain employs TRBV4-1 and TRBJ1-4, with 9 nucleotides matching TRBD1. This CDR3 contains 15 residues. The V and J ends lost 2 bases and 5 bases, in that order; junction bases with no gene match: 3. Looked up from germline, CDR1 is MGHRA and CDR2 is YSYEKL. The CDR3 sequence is CASSQPGTGNEKLFF. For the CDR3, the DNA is TGCGCCAGCAGCCAACCCGGGACAGGGAATGAAAAACTGTTTTTT.